Listed below are T cell receptor beta chains from one sample, sequenced in a study of breast tumors, draining lymph nodes, adjacent tissues. TCRdb independently ran MiXCR on the multiplex PCR reads; one entry per CDR3 protein. This table holds around 230,000 distinct CDR3 sequences, approximately 30% found once. The sequenced sample consisted of axillary lymph node tissue. The origin of the receptors is a female donor with breast cancer. Some clones in this sample may be carry-over from other donors' samples. Each CDR3 is given with its conserved first and last residue. Each record gives: clone size, V gene, J gene, D gene, CDR3 protein, CDR3 DNA. The D gene is left open where the match is weak. Clone size is given for some rows only: seen once, a few or many times, or a class if the clone is expanded.

.	TRBV7-9	TRBJ1-1	.	CASSTRDQIPPNTEAFF	TGTGCCAGCAGCACCAGGGACCAAATACCCCCGAACACTGAAGCTTTCTTT
many	TRBV12-3/TRBV12-4	TRBJ1-5	.	CASSTQYSNQPQHF	TGTGCCAGCAGCACGCAATATAGCAATCAGCCCCAGCATTTT
many	TRBV19	TRBJ2-2	TRBD2	CASTTWSGRFAGELFF	TGTGCCAGTACCACATGGAGCGGGAGATTTGCCGGGGAGCTGTTTTTT
.	TRBV7-2	TRBJ2-3	.	CASSPGTGIRGTDPQYF	TGTGCCAGCAGCCCCGGGACGGGGATTAGGGGCACAGATCCGCAGTATTTT
many	TRBV6-1	TRBJ2-7	TRBD2	CASSSGRGYEQYF	TGTGCCAGCAGCAGCGGGAGGGGCTACGAGCAGTACTTC
many	TRBV6-2/TRBV6-3	TRBJ2-3	TRBD1	CASSPRGQGARPDTQYF	TGTGCCAGCAGCCCTCGTGGACAGGGGGCGCGTCCAGATACGCAGTATTTT
many	TRBV20-1	TRBJ2-3	.	CSAKGPSTDTQYF	TGCAGTGCTAAAGGACCCAGCACAGATACGCAGTATTTT
.	TRBV7-2	TRBJ2-3	.	CASSLEAARIADTQYF	TGTGCCAGCAGCTTAGAAGCAGCTAGGATTGCAGATACGCAGTATTTT
many	TRBV30	TRBJ2-7	.	CAWSVGRLVPEQYF	TGTGCCTGGAGTGTAGGGAGACTAGTTCCCGAGCAGTACTTC
many	TRBV9	TRBJ2-5	TRBD2	CASSPTSGQETQSF	TGTGCCAGCAGTCCCACTAGCGGCCAAGAGACCCAGTCCTTC
many	TRBV6-6	TRBJ2-2	.	CASSYVQGRFSGELFF	TGTGCCAGCAGTTATGTACAGGGAAGATTCTCCGGGGAGCTGTTTTTT
.	TRBV7-2	TRBJ1-4	.	CASSLGGTSGRDEKLFF	TGTGCCAGCAGCTTAGGGGGGACTAGCGGGAGGGATGAAAAACTGTTTTTT
many	TRBV7-2	TRBJ2-1	TRBD2	CASSPETSGRWSEQFF	TGTGCCAGCAGCCCAGAGACTAGCGGGAGGTGGAGTGAGCAGTTCTTC
many	TRBV5-1	TRBJ2-5	.	CASTFSLQETQYF	TGCGCCAGCACTTTTTCCCTCCAAGAGACCCAGTACTTC
many	TRBV9	TRBJ2-3	.	CASSVDTGGADTQYF	TGTGCCAGCAGCGTAGATACAGGAGGAGCAGATACGCAGTATTTT
.	TRBV6-6	TRBJ1-1	.	CASGGPRANTEAFF	TGTGCCAGCGGGGGGCCCCGGGCTAACACTGAAGCTTTCTTT
many	TRBV6-6	TRBJ2-3	.	CASSGRQDSTDTQYF	TGTGCCAGCAGTGGGCGACAGGATAGCACAGATACGCAGTATTTT
.	TRBV6-2/TRBV6-3	TRBJ2-7	TRBD1	CASSPTRQGSYEQYF	TGTGCCAGCAGTCCAACTCGACAGGGATCCTACGAGCAGTACTTC
.	TRBV27	TRBJ2-4	.	CASSRRRLVKNIQYF	TGTGCCAGCAGTCGAAGACGATTGGTCAAAAACATTCAGTACTTC
.	TRBV5-1	TRBJ2-5	TRBD1	CASMVTGGGDTQYF	TGCGCCAGTATGGTGACAGGGGGCGGAGACACCCAGTACTTC
many	TRBV11-3	TRBJ1-6	.	CASSLAPSTPLHF	TGTGCCAGCAGCTTAGCCCCTTCGACACCCCTCCACTTT
many	TRBV28	TRBJ2-1	TRBD2	CASNPITGGYNEQFF	TGTGCCAGCAACCCGATTACGGGAGGGTACAATGAGCAGTTCTTC
few	TRBV18	TRBJ2-4	.	CASSIARQGIQYF	TGTGCCAGCTCAATCGCAAGGCAGGGCATTCAGTACTTC
many	TRBV6-1	TRBJ1-5	.	CASSEAPGSNQPQHF	TGTGCCAGCAGTGAAGCTCCGGGGAGCAATCAGCCCCAGCATTTT
many	TRBV12-3/TRBV12-4	TRBJ1-5	.	CASSLRGFHQPQHF	TGTGCCAGCAGTTTGCGAGGGTTTCATCAGCCCCAGCATTTT
many	TRBV24-1	TRBJ1-2	TRBD1	CATSDSTGEGRYGYTF	TGTGCCACCAGTGATTCGACAGGGGAAGGAAGATATGGCTACACCTTC
many	TRBV7-9	TRBJ2-1	.	CASSLAEGNVIF	TGTGCCAGCAGCTTAGCGGAAGGGAATGTGATCTTC
many	TRBV5-8	TRBJ2-1	TRBD2	CASSPTGLAGYYEQFF	TGTGCCAGCAGTCCGACTGGACTAGCGGGATACTATGAGCAGTTCTTC
.	TRBV7-2	TRBJ2-3	.	CASSSTMGATDTQYF	TGTGCCAGCAGCTCAACGATGGGGGCAACAGATACGCAGTATTTT
many	TRBV19	TRBJ2-2	.	CASSIFRENANTGELFF	TGTGCCAGTAGTATCTTTCGGGAGAACGCGAACACCGGGGAGCTGTTTTTT
many	TRBV11-1	TRBJ1-5	.	CASSFWAGDQPQHF	TGTGCCAGCAGCTTTTGGGCAGGAGATCAGCCCCAGCATTTT
many	TRBV7-9	TRBJ2-2	.	CASSLELTTGELFF	TGTGCCAGCAGCTTGGAACTAACCACCGGGGAGCTGTTTTTT
many	TRBV12-3/TRBV12-4	TRBJ1-6	TRBD1	CASSPYPGRGSYNSPLHF	TGTGCCAGCAGCCCGTACCCCGGCAGGGGGTCATATAATTCACCCCTCCACTTT
few	TRBV5-4	TRBJ1-1	.	CASSHNLNTEAFF	TGTGCCAGCAGCCACAATCTGAACACTGAAGCTTTCTTT
many	TRBV20-1	TRBJ2-5	TRBD2	CSAREEKGETQYF	TGCAGTGCCCGGGAGGAAAAAGGAGAGACCCAGTACTTC
many	TRBV5-1	TRBJ2-7	TRBD2	CASRRAGLAGDEQYF	TGCGCCAGCAGACGAGCCGGACTAGCGGGAGACGAGCAGTACTTC
many	TRBV7-2	TRBJ2-5	.	CASSSNGETQYF	TGTGCCAGCAGCTCCAATGGGGAGACCCAGTACTTC